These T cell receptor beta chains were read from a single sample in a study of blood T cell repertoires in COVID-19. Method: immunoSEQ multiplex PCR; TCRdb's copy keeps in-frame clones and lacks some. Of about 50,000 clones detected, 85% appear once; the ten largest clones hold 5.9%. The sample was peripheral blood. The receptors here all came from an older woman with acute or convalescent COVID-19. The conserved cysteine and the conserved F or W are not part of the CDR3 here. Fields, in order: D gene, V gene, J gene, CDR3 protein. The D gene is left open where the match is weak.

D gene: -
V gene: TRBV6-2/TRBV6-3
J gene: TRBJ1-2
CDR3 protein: ASSYGTPPGGYT

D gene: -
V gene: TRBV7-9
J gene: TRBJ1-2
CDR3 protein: ASSAGPGYT

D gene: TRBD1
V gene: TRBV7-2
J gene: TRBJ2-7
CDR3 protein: ASSLRGAGTGAHEQY

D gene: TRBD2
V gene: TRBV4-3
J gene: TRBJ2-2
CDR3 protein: ASSQGLAGGGRTGELF

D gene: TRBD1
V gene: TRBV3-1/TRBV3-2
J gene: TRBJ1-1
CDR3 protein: ASSQDRRGRFRTMNTEAF

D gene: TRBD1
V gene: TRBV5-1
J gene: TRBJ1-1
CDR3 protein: ASRTGTLPGTEAF

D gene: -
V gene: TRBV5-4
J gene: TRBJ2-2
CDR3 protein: ASSLDLNTGELF

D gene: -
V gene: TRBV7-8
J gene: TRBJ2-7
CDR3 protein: ASSSTTTSHEQY

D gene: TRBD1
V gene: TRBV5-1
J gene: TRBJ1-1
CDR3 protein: ASTPGQGGTEAF

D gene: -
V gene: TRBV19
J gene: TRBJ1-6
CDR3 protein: ASRRQSVSYNSPLH

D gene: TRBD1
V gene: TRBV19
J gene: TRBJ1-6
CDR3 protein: ASSGPDRRDNSPLH

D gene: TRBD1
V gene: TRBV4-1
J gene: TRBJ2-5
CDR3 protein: ASSQPDRDEETQY